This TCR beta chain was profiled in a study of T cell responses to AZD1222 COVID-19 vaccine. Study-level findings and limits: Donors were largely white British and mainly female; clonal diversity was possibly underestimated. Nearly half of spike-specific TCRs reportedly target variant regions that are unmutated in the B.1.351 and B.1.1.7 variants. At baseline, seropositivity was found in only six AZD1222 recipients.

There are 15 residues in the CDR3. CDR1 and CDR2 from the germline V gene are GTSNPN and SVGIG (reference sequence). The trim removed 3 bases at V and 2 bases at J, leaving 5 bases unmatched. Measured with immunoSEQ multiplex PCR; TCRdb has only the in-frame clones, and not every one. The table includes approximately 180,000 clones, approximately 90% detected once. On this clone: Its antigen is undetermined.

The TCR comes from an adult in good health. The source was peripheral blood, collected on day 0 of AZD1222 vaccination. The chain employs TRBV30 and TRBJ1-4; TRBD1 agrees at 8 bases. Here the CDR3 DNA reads TGTGCCTGGAGACCACGGACAGGGACTAATGAAAAACTGTTTTTT. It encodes CAWRPRTGTNEKLFF.